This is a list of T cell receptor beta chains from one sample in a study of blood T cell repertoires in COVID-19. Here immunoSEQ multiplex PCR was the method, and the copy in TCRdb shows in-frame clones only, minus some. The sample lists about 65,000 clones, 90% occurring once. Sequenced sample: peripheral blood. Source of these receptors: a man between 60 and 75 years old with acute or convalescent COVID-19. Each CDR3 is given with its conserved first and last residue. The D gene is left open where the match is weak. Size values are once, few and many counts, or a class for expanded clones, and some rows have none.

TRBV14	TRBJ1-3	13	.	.	CASSQVLVSTIYF	TGTGCCAGCAGCCAAGTTTTGGTCAGCACCATATATTTT
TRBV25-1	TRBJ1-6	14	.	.	CASSEQGIGSPLHF	TGTGCCAGCAGTGAGCAGGGGATAGGATCACCCCTCCACTTT
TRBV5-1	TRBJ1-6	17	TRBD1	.	CASSLAPLGQGASPLHF	TGCGCCAGCAGCTTGGCCCCCTTGGGACAGGGTGCCTCACCCCTCCACTTT
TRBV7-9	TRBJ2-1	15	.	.	CASSFGDFSYNEQFF	TGTGCCAGCAGCTTCGGGGACTTTTCGTACAATGAGCAGTTCTTC
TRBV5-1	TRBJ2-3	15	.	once	CASSLVGRFTDTQYF	TGCGCCAGCAGCTTGGTTGGCAGATTCACAGATACGCAGTATTTT
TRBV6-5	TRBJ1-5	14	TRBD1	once	CASSYSSGGQPQHF	TGTGCCAGCAGTTACTCATCAGGGGGTCAGCCCCAGCATTTT
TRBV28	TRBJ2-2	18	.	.	CASSDPSVFGSAGGELFF	TGTGCCAGCAGCGACCCCTCCGTCTTTGGGTCCGCGGGCGGGGAGCTGTTTTTT
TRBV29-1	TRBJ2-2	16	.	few	CSARPVDSQNTGELFF	TGCAGCGCCCGGCCCGTGGACTCCCAGAACACCGGGGAGCTGTTTTTT
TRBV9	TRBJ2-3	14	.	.	CASSPTSGDHTQYF	TGTGCCAGCAGCCCCACGTCGGGGGATCATACGCAGTATTTT
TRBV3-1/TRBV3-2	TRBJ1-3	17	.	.	CASSSRSGQSSGNTIYF	TGTGCCAGCAGCTCTAGGTCCGGACAGAGCTCTGGAAACACCATATATTTT
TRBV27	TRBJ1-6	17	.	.	CASSLWGDRIYNSPLHF	TGTGCCAGCAGTTTATGGGGAGACCGTATCTATAATTCACCCCTCCACTTT
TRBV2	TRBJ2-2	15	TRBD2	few	CASRVAAGTTGELFF	TGTGCCAGCCGGGTTGCAGCGGGGACCACCGGGGAGCTGTTTTTT
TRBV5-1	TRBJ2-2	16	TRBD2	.	CASSLTSGGNTGELFF	TGCGCCAGCAGCTTGACTAGCGGGGGCAACACCGGGGAGCTGTTTTTT
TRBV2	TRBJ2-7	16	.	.	CASTGDRSLYRIEQYF	TGTGCCAGCACGGGGGACAGAAGTCTTTATCGTATCGAGCAGTACTTC
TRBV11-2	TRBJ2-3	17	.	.	CASSLGWGLRDRDTQYF	TGTGCCAGCAGCTTGGGGTGGGGACTTCGGGATAGAGATACGCAGTATTTT
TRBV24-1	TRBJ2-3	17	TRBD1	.	CATSEFLGQGNTDTQYF	TGTGCCACCAGTGAGTTCCTTGGACAGGGTAACACAGATACGCAGTATTTT
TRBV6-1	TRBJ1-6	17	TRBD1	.	CASSENPGGTYNSPLHF	TGTGCCAGCAGTGAAAATCCAGGGGGGACTTATAATTCACCCCTCCACTTT
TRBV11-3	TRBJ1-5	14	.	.	CASRPTAGDQPQHF	TGTGCCAGCCGGCCGACGGCCGGAGATCAGCCCCAGCATTTT
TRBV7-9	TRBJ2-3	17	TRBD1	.	CASSSLPGQGARDTQYF	TGTGCCAGCAGCTCTCTGCCGGGACAGGGGGCTAGAGATACGCAGTATTTT
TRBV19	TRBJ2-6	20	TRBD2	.	CASSTVPTSGSYSGANVLTF	TGTGCCAGTAGTACGGTCCCTACTAGCGGGTCCTACTCTGGGGCCAACGTCCTGACTTTC
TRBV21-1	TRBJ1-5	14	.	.	CASSKGQINQPQHF	TGTGCCAGCAGCAAAGGCCAGATCAATCAGCCCCAGCATTTT
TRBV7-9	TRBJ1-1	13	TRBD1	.	CASSFDRGVEAFF	TGTGCCAGCAGCTTTGACAGGGGGGTTGAGGCTTTCTTT
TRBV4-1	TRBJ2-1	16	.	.	CASSQVDLLAYNEQFF	TGCGCCAGCAGCCAGGTCGACCTCTTAGCTTACAATGAGCAGTTCTTC
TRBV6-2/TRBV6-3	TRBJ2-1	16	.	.	CASSYLGQAAGNEQFF	TGTGCCAGCAGTTATCTTGGGCAGGCCGCTGGCAATGAGCAGTTCTTC
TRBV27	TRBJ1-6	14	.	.	CASSLREINSPLHF	TGTGCCAGCAGTTTACGGGAAATTAATTCACCCCTCCACTTT
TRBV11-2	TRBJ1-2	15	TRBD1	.	CASSLDIQGVGGYTF	TGTGCCAGCAGCTTAGATATTCAGGGGGTGGGTGGCTACACCTTC
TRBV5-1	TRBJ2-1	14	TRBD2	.	CASSSLAGRNEQFF	TGCGCCAGCAGCAGCCTAGCGGGGAGGAATGAGCAGTTCTTC
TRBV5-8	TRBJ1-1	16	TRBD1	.	CASSFGTGGLNTEAFF	TGTGCCAGCAGCTTTGGGACAGGGGGGCTGAACACTGAAGCTTTCTTT
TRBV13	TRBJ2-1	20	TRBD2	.	CASSLKAGTSGPTTYNEQFF	TGTGCCAGCAGCTTAAAGGCCGGGACTAGCGGGCCGACGACCTACAATGAGCAGTTCTTC
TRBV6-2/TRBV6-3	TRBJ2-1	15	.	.	CASSRDRPVANEQFF	TGTGCCAGCAGTAGAGACAGGCCTGTCGCCAATGAGCAGTTCTTC
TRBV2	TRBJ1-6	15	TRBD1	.	CASSEQGQGNSPLHF	TGTGCCAGCAGTGAACAGGGACAGGGGAATTCACCCCTCCACTTT
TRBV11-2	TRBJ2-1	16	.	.	CASSLDGGYSYNEQFF	TGTGCCAGCAGCTTAGATGGAGGGTACTCCTACAATGAGCAGTTCTTC
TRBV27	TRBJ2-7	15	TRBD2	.	CASSFLGLESYEQYF	TGTGCCAGCAGTTTTCTTGGACTAGAATCCTACGAGCAGTACTTC
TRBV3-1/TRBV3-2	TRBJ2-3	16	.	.	CASSQLGPGETNTQYF	TGTGCCAGCAGCCAGTTAGGTCCGGGGGAGACAAATACGCAGTATTTT
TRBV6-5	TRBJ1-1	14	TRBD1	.	CASDKTQGATEAFF	TGTGCCAGCGATAAGACCCAGGGGGCGACTGAAGCTTTCTTT
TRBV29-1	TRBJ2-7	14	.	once	CSVHGTSTSYEQYF	TGCAGCGTTCATGGGACATCAACTTCCTACGAGCAGTACTTC
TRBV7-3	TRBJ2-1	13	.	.	CASSLTVYNEQFF	TGTGCCAGCAGCCTGACAGTCTACAATGAGCAGTTCTTC
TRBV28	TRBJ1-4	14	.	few	CASMQTGGSEKLFF	TGTGCCAGCATGCAGACAGGCGGAAGTGAAAAACTGTTTTTT
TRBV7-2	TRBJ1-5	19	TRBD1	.	CASSLAHTRGLYSNQPQHF	TGTGCCAGCAGCTTAGCGCATACCAGGGGGCTTTATAGCAATCAGCCCCAGCATTTT
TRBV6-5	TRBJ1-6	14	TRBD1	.	CASTTTGGRSPLHF	TGTGCCAGCACGACGACAGGGGGCCGCTCACCCCTCCACTTT
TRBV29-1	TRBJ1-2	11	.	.	CSVLDSYGYTF	TGCAGCGTCTTAGACTCCTATGGCTACACCTTC
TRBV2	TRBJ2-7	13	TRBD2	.	CASGRAFGYEQYF	TGTGCCAGTGGGAGGGCGTTTGGGTACGAGCAGTACTTC
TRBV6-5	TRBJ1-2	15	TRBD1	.	CASSYSGQDPYGYTF	TGTGCCAGCAGTTACTCTGGACAGGATCCCTATGGCTACACCTTC
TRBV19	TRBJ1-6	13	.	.	CATGDRYNSPLHF	TGTGCCACGGGGGACCGGTATAATTCACCCCTCCACTTT
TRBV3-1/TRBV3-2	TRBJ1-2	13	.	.	CASSQELGREVTF	TGTGCCAGCAGCCAAGAGCTCGGCAGGGAGGTCACCTTC
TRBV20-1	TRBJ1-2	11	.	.	CSARRDYGYTF	TGCAGTGCCAGGAGGGACTATGGCTACACCTTC
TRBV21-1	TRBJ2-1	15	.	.	CASSRGTASYNEQFF	TGTGCCAGCAGTCGCGGGACAGCCTCCTACAATGAGCAGTTCTTC
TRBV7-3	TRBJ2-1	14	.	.	CASKQSHSYNEQFF	TGTGCCAGCAAACAGTCCCACTCCTACAATGAGCAGTTCTTC
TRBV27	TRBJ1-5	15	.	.	CASKGTGLSNQPQHF	TGTGCCAGCAAGGGCACAGGGCTGAGCAATCAGCCCCAGCATTTT
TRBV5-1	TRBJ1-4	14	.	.	CASSSLVGRGKLFF	TGCGCCAGCAGCTCACTTGTGGGGCGAGGAAAACTGTTTTTT
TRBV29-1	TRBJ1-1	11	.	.	CSVSGNTEAFF	TGCAGCGTTAGCGGGAACACTGAAGCTTTCTTT
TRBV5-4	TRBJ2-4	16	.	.	CASSLGGGETKNIQYF	TGTGCCAGCAGTTTGGGTGGAGGGGAAACCAAAAACATTCAGTACTTC
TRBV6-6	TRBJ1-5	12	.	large	CASGGYNQPQHF	TGTGCCAGCGGGGGCTACAATCAGCCCCAGCATTTT
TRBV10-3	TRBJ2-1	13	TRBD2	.	CAISEAGINEQFF	TGTGCCATCAGTGAAGCGGGAATCAATGAGCAGTTCTTC
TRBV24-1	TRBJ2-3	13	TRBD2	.	CATSRGGTDTQYF	TGTGCCACCAGCCGCGGGGGTACAGATACGCAGTATTTT
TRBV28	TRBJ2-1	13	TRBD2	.	CASRGTNYNEQFF	TGTGCCAGCAGGGGGACTAACTACAATGAGCAGTTCTTC
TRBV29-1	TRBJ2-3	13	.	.	CSVLGPSTDTQYF	TGCAGCGTTTTGGGGCCTAGCACAGATACGCAGTATTTT